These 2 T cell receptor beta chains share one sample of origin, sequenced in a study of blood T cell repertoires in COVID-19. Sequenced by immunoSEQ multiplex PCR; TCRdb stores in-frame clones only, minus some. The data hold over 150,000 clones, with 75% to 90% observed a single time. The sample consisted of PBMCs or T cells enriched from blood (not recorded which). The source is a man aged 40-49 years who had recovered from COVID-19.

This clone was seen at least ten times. CDR3 region: CASTSSVPYNEQFF. The CDR3 nucleotides are TGTGCCAGCACCTCCTCGGTCCCCTACAATGAGCAGTTCTTC. The genes are TRBV28 and TRBJ2-1; D remains ambiguous. This CDR3 is built from 14 residues. The V gene lost 7 bases and the J gene lost 2 bases, with 12 bases spanning the gap. The germline CDR1 and CDR2 sequences are MDHEN and SYDVKM.

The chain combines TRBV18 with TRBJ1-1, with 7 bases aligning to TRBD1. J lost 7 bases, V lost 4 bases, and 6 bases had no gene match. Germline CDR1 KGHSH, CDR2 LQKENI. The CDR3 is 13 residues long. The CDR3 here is CASSLNTGVEAFF. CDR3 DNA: TGTGCCAGCTCACTAAACACAGGGGTTGAAGCTTTCTTT.